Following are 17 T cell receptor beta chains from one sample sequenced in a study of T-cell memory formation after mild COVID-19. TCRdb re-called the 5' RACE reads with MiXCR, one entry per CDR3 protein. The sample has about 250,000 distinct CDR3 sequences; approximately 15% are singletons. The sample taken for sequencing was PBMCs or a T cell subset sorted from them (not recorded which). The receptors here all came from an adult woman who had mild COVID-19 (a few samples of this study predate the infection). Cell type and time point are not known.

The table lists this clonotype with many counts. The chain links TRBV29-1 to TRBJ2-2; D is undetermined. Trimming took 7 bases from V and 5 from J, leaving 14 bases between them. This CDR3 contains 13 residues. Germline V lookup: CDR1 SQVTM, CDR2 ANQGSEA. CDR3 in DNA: TGCAGCGGCCAGAGCTACGCGACCGGGGAGCTGTTTTTT. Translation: CSGQSYATGELFF.

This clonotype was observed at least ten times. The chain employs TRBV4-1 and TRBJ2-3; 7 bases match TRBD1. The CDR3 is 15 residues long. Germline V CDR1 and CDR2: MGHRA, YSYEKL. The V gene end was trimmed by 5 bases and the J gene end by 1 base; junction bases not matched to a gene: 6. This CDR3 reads CASSGVGTGTDTQYF. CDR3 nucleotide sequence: TGCGCCAGCAGCGGGGTCGGGACAGGCACAGATACGCAGTATTTT.

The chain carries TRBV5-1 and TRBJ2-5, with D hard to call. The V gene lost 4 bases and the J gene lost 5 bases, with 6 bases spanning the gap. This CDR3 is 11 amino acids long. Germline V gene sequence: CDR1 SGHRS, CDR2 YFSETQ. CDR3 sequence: CASSPDETQYF. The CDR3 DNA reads TGCGCCAGCAGCCCTGACGAGACCCAGTACTTC.

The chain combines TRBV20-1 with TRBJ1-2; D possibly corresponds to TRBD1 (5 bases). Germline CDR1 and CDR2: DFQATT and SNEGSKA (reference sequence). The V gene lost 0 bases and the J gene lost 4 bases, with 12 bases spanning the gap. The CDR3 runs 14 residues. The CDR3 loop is CSAREGDLGYGYTF. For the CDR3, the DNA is TGCAGTGCTAGAGAGGGGGATCTAGGCTATGGCTACACCTTC.

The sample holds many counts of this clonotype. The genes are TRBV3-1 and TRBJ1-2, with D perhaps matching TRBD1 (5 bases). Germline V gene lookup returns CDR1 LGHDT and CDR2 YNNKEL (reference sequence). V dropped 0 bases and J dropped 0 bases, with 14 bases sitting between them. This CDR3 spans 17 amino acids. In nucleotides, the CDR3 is TGTGCCAGCAGCCAAGATGCAGGGATGGATTCTAACTATGGCTACACCTTC. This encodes CASSQDAGMDSNYGYTF.

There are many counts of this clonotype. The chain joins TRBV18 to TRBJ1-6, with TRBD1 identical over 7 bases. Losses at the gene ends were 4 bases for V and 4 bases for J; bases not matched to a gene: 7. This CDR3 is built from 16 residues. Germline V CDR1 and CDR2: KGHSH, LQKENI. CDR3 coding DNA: TGTGCCAGCTCACTACAACGGGACAGTTATAATTCACCCCTCCACTTT. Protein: CASSLQRDSYNSPLHF.

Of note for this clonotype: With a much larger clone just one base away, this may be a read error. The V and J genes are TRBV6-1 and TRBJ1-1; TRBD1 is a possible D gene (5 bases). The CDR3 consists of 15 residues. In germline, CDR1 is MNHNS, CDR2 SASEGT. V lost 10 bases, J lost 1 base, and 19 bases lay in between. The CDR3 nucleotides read TGTGCCACCATGCGAGAGGACACCCAGAACACTGAAGCTTTCTTT. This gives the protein CATMREDTQNTEAFF.

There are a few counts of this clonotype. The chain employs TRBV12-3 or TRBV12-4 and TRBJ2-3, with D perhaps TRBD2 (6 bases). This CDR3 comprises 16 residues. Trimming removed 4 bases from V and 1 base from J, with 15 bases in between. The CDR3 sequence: CASSSGLLMGTDTQYF. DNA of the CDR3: TGTGCCAGCAGTTCGGGACTCCTAATGGGCACAGATACGCAGTATTTT.

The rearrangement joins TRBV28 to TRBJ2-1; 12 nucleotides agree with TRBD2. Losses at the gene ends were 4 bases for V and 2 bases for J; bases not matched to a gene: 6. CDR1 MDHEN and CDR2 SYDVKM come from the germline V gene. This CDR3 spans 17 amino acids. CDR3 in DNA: TGTGCCAGCAGTTCGACTAGCGGGAGCAGGGCCTACAATGAGCAGTTCTTC. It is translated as CASSSTSGSRAYNEQFF.

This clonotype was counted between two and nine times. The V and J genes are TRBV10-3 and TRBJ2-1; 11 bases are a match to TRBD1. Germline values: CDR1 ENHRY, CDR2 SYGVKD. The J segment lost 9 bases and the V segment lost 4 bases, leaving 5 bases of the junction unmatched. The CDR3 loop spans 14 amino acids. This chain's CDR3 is CAISVDRGQSEQFF. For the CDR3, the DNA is TGTGCCATCAGTGTGGACAGGGGGCAATCTGAGCAGTTCTTC.

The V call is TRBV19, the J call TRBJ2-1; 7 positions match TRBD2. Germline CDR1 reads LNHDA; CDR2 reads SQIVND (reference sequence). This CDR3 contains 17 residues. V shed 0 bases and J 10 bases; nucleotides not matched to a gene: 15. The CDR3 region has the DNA TGTGCCAGTAGTATAGATGGGAGGGACTACCCTACATCAGAGCAGTTCTTC. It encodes CASSIDGRDYPTSEQFF.

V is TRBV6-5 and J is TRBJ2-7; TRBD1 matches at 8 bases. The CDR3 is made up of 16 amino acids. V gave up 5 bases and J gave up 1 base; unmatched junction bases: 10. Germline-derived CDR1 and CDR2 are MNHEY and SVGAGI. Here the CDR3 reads CASSGGPGQGSYEQYF. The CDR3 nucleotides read TGTGCCAGCAGTGGGGGCCCTGGACAGGGATCCTACGAGCAGTACTTC.

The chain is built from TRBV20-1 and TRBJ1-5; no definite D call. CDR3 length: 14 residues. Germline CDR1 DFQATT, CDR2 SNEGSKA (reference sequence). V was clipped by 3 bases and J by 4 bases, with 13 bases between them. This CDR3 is CSASRPGMNQPQHF. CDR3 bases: TGCAGTGCTAGTCGGCCGGGGATGAATCAGCCCCAGCATTTT.

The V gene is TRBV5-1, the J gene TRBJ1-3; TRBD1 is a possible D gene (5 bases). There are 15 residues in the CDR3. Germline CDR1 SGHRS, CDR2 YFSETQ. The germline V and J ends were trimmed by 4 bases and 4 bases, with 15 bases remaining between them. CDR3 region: CASSPRTEGGNTIYF. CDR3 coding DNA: TGCGCCAGCAGCCCCCGGACGGAGGGGGGAAACACCATATATTTT.

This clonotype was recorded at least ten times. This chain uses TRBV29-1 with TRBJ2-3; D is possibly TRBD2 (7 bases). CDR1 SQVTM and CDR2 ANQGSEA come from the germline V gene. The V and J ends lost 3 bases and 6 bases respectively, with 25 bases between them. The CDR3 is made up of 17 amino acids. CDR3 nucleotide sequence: TGCAGCGTTGAGAAGGGGGGTAGCGGGTCCAGACTGGATACGCAGTATTTT. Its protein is CSVEKGGSGSRLDTQYF.

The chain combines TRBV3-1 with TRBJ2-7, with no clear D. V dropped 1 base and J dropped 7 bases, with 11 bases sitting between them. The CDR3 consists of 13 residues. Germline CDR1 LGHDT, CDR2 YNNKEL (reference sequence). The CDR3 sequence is CASSQGRGLEQYF. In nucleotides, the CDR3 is TGTGCCAGCAGCCAAGGTCGTGGCCTGGAGCAGTACTTC.

Here the CDR3 reads CASSLGDRATTYEQYF. DNA of the CDR3: TGTGCCAGCAGCTTAGGGGACAGGGCCACTACCTACGAGCAGTACTTC. The chain couples TRBV7-9 to TRBJ2-7, with 9 bases aligning to TRBD1. The CDR3 length is 16 residues. Germline V gene data show CDR1 as SEHNR and CDR2 as FQNEAQ (reference sequence). The V segment lost 1 base and the J segment 2 bases; nucleotides outside the gene matches: 6.